Given below is one T cell receptor (beta chain) in context. Antigen: not known. Authors' methods: Between-group CDR3 differences, defined by clinicopathological status, yielded a distant-metastasis classifier for papillary thyroid cancer. TCRdb reanalyzed the PCR reads with MiXCR. TCRdb, not the authors, supplied the V and J calls. The table records around 15,000 clones, about 33% of them present only once. The data originate from a study of metastatic and nonmetastatic thyroid tumors. For the study at large: Repertoire comparisons spanned blood and tumor or nodule tissue from malignant and benign thyroid patients.

Each patient came to thyroid surgery without any prior treatment (of any kind). The ends lost 4 bases at V and 5 bases at J; junction bases unmatched: 3. The CDR3 runs to 14 residues. From germline, CDR1 is MRHNA and CDR2 SNTAGT. Whole-study findings and limits: Across blood and tumor, TCR beta diversity in malignant thyroid tumors was reportedly significantly higher than in benign nodules.

The chain uses TRBV6-4 and TRBJ2-2, with TRBD1 matching over 8 bases. The clonotype originates from a male donor with papillary thyroid cancer or a benign thyroid nodule (not recorded which). Some clones in this sample may be carry-over from other donors' samples. The sample consisted of tumor tissue. CDR3 nucleotide sequence: TGTGCCAGCAGTGTGACAGGGGAAACCGGGGAGCTGTTTTTT. Translation: CASSVTGETGELFF.